A selection of T cell receptor beta chains follows, all from one sample in a study of shared clonotypes between healthy human individuals. Only in-frame clones appear in the TCRdb table, and some are missing; sequencing was by immunoSEQ multiplex PCR. The sample holds about 2.4 million clones, around nine tenths seen once. Sequenced material: naive CD4+ T cells sorted from blood. These receptors came from a young man in good health. Each CDR3 is given without its conserved first and last residue.

V gene,CDR3 length,CDR3 protein
TRBV7-9,14,ASSLAGLAGADTQY
TRBV10-2,13,ASSDGGAGYYGYT
TRBV2,8,ASRLETQY
TRBV27,14,ASSLGTSGGVYEQY
TRBV9,10,ASSVANYGYT
TRBV9,16,ASSVAPTGGKWTGELF
TRBV4-1,13,ASSQIGTSQETQY
TRBV5-4,12,ASSLQAREYGYT
TRBV7-9,10,ASSLADGKLF
TRBV5-1,13,ASSSGLDHTDTQY
TRBV7-2,12,ASTSSGVNTEAF
TRBV11-2,12,ASSLGGLRTEAF
TRBV6-1,12,ASSSTSNRIEQY
TRBV18,12,ASSQQGVNQPQH
TRBV5-1,14,ASSSGLAGVTDTQY
TRBV6-5,13,ASSYSLARNNEQF
TRBV6-5,14,ASSYSRQTGANVLT
TRBV2,13,ASSADRGQYRGYT
TRBV7-9,13,ASSSSLDRSQPQH
TRBV6-1,12,ASSGTVTNEKLF
TRBV28,12,ASSPGTVNSPLH
TRBV27,14,ASSSLGGKADEKLF
TRBV6-6,9,ASLNDNEQF
TRBV30,12,AWAGQGIANVLT
TRBV10-3,12,AISRTSGRYEQY
TRBV28,16,ASSSPTRQGGSNQPQH
TRBV15,12,ATSRDLTGNEQF
TRBV7-9,15,ASSLAFVGAYNSPLH
TRBV18,13,ASSPSLILNTEAF
TRBV7-2,14,ASSFAGTGSNEKLF
TRBV6-6,11,ASSYTGGTEAF
TRBV7-2,13,ASSLVKGALEKLF
TRBV2,12,ASSGTGVGYEQY
TRBV28,14,ASSFSWTGAQETQY
TRBV6-6,13,ASSSRATGTGELF
TRBV5-1,12,ASSPSATSYEQY
TRBV6-1,11,ASSEVWSSPLH
TRBV19,13,ASSIGEGVDSPLH
TRBV27,12,ASSFNRVNTEAF
TRBV7-9,13,ASGGKGPANSPLH
TRBV5-6,13,ASSFNGGSATEAF
TRBV18,12,ASSPPGQSYEQY
TRBV6-6,12,ASSYLGGDTEAF
TRBV30,11,AWSVGGPYEQY
TRBV29-1,13,SATLAGARYNEQF
TRBV20-1,8,SASEETQY